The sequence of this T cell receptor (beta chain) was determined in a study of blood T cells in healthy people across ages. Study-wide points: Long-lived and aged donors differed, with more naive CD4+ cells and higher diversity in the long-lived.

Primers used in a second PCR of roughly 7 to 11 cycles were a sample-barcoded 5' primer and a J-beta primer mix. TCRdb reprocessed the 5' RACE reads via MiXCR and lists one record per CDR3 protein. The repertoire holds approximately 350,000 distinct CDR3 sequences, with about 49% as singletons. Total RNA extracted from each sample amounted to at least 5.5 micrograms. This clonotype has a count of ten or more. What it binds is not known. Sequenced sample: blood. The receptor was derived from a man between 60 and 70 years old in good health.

The CDR3 bases are TGTGCCAGCAGCCCCAGAGGGGCAGCTAGGTACAATGAGCAGTTCTTC. It translates to CASSPRGAARYNEQFF. This chain uses TRBV9 with TRBJ2-1, with D perhaps being TRBD1 or TRBD2 (5 bases each). The CDR3 is 16 amino acids. Deletions cut 4 bases from V and 4 bases from J, with 18 bases between. Germline lookup yields CDR1 SGDLS and CDR2 YYNGEE. Full variable domain (remainder filled in from reference TRBV9 and TRBJ2-1): DSGVTQTPKHLITATGQRVTLRCSPRSGDLSVYWYQQSLDQGLQFLIQYYNGEERAKGNILERFSAQQFPDLHSELNLSSLELGDSALYFCASSPRGAARYNEQFFGPGTRLTVL.